These 2 T cell receptor beta chains originate from one sample sequenced in a study of T cells in Graves' hyperthyroidism and ophthalmopathy. Researchers took RNA transcripts and amplified the TCR beta CDR3 regions from them. TCR CDR3 underwent first-round RT-PCR with the HTBI primer set. TCRdb reprocessed the multiplex PCR reads via MiXCR and lists one record per CDR3 protein. This sample has fewer than 700,000 distinct CDR3 sequences, with approximately 17% found just once. Sequencing was performed on blood. Receptors originate from a woman aged 18-29 years with Graves' ophthalmopathy.

In its sample, this clonotype was seen many times. The J gene is TRBJ2-3, the V gene TRBV28, with 7 bases that match TRBD2. Germline V gene sequence: CDR1 MDHEN, CDR2 SYDVKM. This CDR3 has 18 amino acids. J lost 0 bases, V lost 5 bases, and 14 bases had no gene match. This CDR3 is CASSLGTTGPSSTDTQYF. The CDR3, as DNA: TGTGCCAGCAGTCTCGGGACTACCGGGCCTTCTAGCACAGATACGCAGTATTTT. The entire variable domain, with the rest obtained from reference TRBV28 and TRBJ2-3, is as follows: DVKVTQSSRYLVKRTGEKVFLECVQDMDHENMFWYRQDPGLGLRLIYFSYDVKMKEKGDIPEGYSVSREKKERFSLILESASTNQTSMYLCASSLGTTGPSSTDTQYFGPGTRLTVL.

This clonotype was picked up many times. V gene TRBV28 combines with J gene TRBJ2-3; the D gene is possibly TRBD2 (5 bases). The CDR3 length is 16 residues. V lost 5 bases and J 0 bases, leaving 15 bases between the germline ends. CDR1 MDHEN and CDR2 SYDVKM come from the germline V gene. CDR3 loop: CASSAPGRTSTDTQYF. The CDR3 bases are TGTGCCAGCAGTGCCCCTGGCAGGACTAGCACAGATACGCAGTATTTT.